This T cell receptor delta chain was documented in a study of delta chains in infants with herpesvirus infections. For the study at large: A Ugandan infant cohort was followed from birth for primary CMV.

CDR1 and CDR2 (germline): TSWWSYY, QGS. Trimming removed 1 base at V and 0 bases at J, with 24 bases between. This CDR3 has 20 residues. Reverse transcription of PBMC RNA used primers specific for the gamma and delta chains. TCRdb reprocessed the RT-PCR reads through CATT. This sample yields about 850 delta-chain clones, of which over 20% are seen a single time; 13% belongs to the top ten. Concerning this clone: Its antigen is unknown.

Study conclusions and caveats: Uninfected infants and those infected after 120 days lacked the public clonotype. The public Vdelta1 clonotype appeared in 4 of 18 CMV-infected infants.

The source of this sequence is a human donor who was a Ugandan infant, either HIV-exposed or HIV-unexposed (not recorded which). The sequences come from peripheral blood, collected at time point 2 of longitudinal follow-up. This chain links TRDV1 with TRDJ1; possibly TRDD3 for D (5 bases). CDR3 in DNA: TGTGCTCTTGGGGAACATCCCCTCTACGAGGGAATACGCTACACCGATAAACTCATCTTT. Protein: CALGEHPLYEGIRYTDKLIF.